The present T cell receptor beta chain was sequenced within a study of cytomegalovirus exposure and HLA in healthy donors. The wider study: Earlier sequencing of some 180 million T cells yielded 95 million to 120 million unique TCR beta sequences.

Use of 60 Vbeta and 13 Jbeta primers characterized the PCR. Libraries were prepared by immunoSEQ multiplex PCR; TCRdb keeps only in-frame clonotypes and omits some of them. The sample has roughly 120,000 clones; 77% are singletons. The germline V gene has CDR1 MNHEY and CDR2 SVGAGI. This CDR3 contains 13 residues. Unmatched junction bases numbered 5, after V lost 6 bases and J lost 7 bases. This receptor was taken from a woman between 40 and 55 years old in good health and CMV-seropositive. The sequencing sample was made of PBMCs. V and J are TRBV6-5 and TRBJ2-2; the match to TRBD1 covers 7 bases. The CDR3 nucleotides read TGTGCCAGCAGAGACAGGGTAGTCGGGGAGCTGTTTTTT. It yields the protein CASRDRVVGELFF.